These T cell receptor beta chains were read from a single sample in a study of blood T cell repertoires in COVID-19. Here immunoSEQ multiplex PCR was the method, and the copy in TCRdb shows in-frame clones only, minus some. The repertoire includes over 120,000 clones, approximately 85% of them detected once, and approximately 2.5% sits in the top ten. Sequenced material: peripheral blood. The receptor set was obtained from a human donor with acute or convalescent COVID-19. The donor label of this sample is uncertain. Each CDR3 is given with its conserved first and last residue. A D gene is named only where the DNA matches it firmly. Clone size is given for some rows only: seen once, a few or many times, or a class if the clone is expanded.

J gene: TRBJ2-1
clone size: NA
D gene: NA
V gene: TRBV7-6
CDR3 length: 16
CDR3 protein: CASSRDYTESPNEQFF
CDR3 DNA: TGTGCCAGCAGCCGCGACTACACCGAGTCACCGAATGAGCAGTTCTTC

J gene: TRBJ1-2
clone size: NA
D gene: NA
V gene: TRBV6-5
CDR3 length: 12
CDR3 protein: CASSPGIYGYTF
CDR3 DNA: TGTGCCAGCAGCCCAGGGATCTATGGCTACACCTTC

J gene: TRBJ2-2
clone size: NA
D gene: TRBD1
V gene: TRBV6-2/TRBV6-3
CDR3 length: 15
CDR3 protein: CASSRTTGVPGELFF
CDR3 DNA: TGTGCCAGCAGCCGAACAACAGGGGTGCCCGGGGAGCTGTTTTTT

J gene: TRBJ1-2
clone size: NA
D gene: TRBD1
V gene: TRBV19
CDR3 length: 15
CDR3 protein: CASRGRTGGFEGYTF
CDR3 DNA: TGTGCCAGTAGGGGGAGGACAGGGGGTTTCGAGGGCTACACCTTC

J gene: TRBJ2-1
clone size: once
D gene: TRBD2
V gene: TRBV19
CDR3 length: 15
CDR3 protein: CASRGVERGPNEQFF
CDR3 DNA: TGTGCCAGTAGAGGTGTGGAGCGGGGGCCCAATGAGCAGTTCTTC

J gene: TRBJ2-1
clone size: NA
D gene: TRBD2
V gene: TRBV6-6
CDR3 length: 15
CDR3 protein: CASSHSGGHYNEQFF
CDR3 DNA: TGTGCCAGCAGTCACAGCGGGGGGCACTACAATGAGCAGTTCTTC

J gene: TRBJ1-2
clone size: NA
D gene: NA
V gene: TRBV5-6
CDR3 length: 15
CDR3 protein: CASSLARRSPYGYTF
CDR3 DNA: TGTGCCAGCAGCTTGGCAAGGCGGAGTCCCTATGGCTACACCTTC

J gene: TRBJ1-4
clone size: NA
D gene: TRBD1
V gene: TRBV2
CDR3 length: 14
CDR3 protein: CASSAGGGNEKLFF
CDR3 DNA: TGTGCCAGCAGTGCAGGAGGGGGCAATGAAAAACTGTTTTTT

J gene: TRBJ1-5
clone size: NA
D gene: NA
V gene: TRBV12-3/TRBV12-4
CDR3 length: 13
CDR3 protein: CASSFGENQPQHF
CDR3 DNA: TGTGCCAGCAGTTTCGGGGAAAATCAGCCCCAGCATTTT

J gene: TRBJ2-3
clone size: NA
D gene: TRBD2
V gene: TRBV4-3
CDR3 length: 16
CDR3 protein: CASSQVGGGAGDTQYF
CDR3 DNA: TGCGCCAGCAGCCAAGTAGGCGGGGGGGCAGGTGATACGCAGTATTTT

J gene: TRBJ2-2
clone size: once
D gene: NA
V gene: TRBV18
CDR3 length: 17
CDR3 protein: CASSPRLPRTNTGELFF
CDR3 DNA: TGTGCCAGCTCTCCGAGACTCCCCCGGACGAACACCGGGGAGCTGTTTTTT

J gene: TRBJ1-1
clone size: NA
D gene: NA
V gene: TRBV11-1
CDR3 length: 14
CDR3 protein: CASSPDRTNTEAFF
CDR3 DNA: TGTGCCAGCAGCCCAGACAGGACGAACACTGAAGCTTTCTTT

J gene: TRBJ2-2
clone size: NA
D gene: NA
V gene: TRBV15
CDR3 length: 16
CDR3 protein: CATSREVLEMTGELFF
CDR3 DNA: TGTGCCACCAGCAGAGAGGTGCTAGAAATGACCGGGGAGCTGTTTTTT